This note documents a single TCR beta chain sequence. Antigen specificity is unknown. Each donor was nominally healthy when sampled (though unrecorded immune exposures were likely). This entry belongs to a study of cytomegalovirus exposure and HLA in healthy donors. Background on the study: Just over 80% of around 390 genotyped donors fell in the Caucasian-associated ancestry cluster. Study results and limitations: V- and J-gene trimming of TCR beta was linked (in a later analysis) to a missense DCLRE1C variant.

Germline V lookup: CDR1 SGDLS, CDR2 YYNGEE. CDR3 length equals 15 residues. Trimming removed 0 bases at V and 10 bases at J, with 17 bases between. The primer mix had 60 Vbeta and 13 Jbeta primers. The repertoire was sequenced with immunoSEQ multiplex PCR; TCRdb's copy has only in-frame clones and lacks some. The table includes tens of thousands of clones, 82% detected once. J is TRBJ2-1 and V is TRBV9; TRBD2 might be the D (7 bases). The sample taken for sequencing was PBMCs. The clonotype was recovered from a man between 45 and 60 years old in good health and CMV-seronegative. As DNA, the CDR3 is TGTGCCAGCAGCGTAGCGTTGGGGGGGGCGAGCGAGCAGTTCTTC. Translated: CASSVALGGASEQFF.